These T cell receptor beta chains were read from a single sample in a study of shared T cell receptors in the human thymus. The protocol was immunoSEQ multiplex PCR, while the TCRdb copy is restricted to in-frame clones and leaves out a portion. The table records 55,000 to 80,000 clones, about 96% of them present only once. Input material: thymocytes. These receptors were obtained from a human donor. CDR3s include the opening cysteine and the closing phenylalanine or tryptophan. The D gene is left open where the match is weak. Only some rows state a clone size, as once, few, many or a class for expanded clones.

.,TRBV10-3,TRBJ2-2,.,TGTGCCATCAGTGAGGGCCCCCGCAGGGGCACTTACAGGAAATCCGGGGAGCTGTTTTTT,CAISEGPRRGTYRKSGELFF
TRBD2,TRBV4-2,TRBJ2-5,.,TGTGCCAGCAGCCAAGCGATACTAGCGGGGGGATCAACGGAGACCCAGTACTTC,CASSQAILAGGSTETQYF
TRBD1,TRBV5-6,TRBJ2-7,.,TGTGCCAGCAGCATCGACGCCCGGGACAGGGAGTACGAGCAGTACTTC,CASSIDARDREYEQYF
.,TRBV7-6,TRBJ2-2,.,TGTGCCAGCAGCTTAGCTTTATCTGGCGGGGAGCTGTTTTTT,CASSLALSGGELFF
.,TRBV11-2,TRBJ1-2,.,TGTGCCAGCAGCCCCTTCCTCGGGGGGGTGGGCTACACCTTC,CASSPFLGGVGYTF
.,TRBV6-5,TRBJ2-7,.,TGTGCCAGCAGTTACCGTGGGGACACCCTTTACGAGCAGTACTTC,CASSYRGDTLYEQYF
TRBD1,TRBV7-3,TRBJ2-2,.,TGTGCCAGCAGTCAGGCCTCCGGGACAGGGGACCCCCGAGGCACCGGGGAGCTGTTTTTT,CASSQASGTGDPRGTGELFF
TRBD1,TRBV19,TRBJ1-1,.,TGTGCCAGTACCCGACCCCGGGACAGGGAAATGGACACTGAAGCTTTCTTT,CASTRPRDREMDTEAFF
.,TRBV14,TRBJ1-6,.,TGTGCCAGCAGCCAAGGGAAGGGAGACGGTATCCCAAATTCACCCCTCCACTTT,CASSQGKGDGIPNSPLHF
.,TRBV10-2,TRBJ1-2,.,TGCGCTTCGGGGGGTCCGGGCAACGGCTACACCTTC,CASGGPGNGYTF
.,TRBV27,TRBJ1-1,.,TGTGCCAGCAGTTCAAGGGGGGGCACTGAAGCTTTCTTT,CASSSRGGTEAFF
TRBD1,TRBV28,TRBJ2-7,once,TGTGCCAGCAGTCCACAGACAGGGTGGGAGCAGTACTTC,CASSPQTGWEQYF
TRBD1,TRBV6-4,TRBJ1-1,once,TGTGCCAGCAGCGCCGGGACAGGTTTGTCTGCTGAAGCTTTCTTT,CASSAGTGLSAEAFF
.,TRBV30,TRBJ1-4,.,TGTGCCTGGAGTGTAAGAGAGTCTTTGATTAATGAAAAACTGTTTTTT,CAWSVRESLINEKLFF
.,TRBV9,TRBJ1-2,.,TGTGCCAGCAGCGCCAGCCGGGACACCTTGTATGGCTACACCTTC,CASSASRDTLYGYTF
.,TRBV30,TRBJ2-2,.,TGTGCCTGGAGTTACCGGGCAGCGAACACCGGGGAGCTGTTTTTT,CAWSYRAANTGELFF
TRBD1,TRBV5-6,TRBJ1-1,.,TGTGCCAGCAGATTTGACAGGGGAGGAACTGAAGCTTTCTTT,CASRFDRGGTEAFF
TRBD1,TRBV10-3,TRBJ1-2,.,TGTGCCATCAGTGAGTCGCACAGGGGGCTCCTTAACTATGGCTACACCTTC,CAISESHRGLLNYGYTF
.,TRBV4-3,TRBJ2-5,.,TGCGCCAGCAGCCCCAGTGGGGGGAGGGAGACCCAGTACTTC,CASSPSGGRETQYF
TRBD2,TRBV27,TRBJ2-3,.,TGTGCCAGCAGTTTATCGATCCCACCGCGGGGGGGCACAGATACGCAGTATTTT,CASSLSIPPRGGTDTQYF
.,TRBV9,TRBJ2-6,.,TGTGCCAGCAGCGTAGATAGGTTTACTTTTCTTTCTGGGGCCAACGTCCTGACTTTC,CASSVDRFTFLSGANVLTF
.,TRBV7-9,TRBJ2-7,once,TGTGCCAGCAGCTCGTCGGGACACCCGTACGAGCAGTACTTC,CASSSSGHPYEQYF
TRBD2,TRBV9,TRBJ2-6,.,TGTGCCAGCAGCGATGATGCGGACTTGTGGGCGGGGGAATCTGGGGCCAACGTCCTGACTTTC,CASSDDADLWAGESGANVLTF
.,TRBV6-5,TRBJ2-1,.,TGTGCCAGCAGTTACTCGTTCGGCCCCGATGAGCAGTTCTTC,CASSYSFGPDEQFF
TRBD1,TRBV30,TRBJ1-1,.,TGTGCCTGGGTACAGGGGGCCCGCGGTGAAGCTTTCTTT,CAWVQGARGEAFF
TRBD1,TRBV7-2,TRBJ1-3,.,TGTGCCAGCAGCAACAGGACAGGGTCCCTTTACTCTGGAAACACCATATATTTT,CASSNRTGSLYSGNTIYF
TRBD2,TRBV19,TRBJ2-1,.,TGTGCCAGTAGTCTACCGGGACTAGGTCAGTACAATGAGCAGTTCTTC,CASSLPGLGQYNEQFF
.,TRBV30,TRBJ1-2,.,TGTGCCTGGAGTGTACAAAGGGACGATTATGGCTACACCTTC,CAWSVQRDDYGYTF
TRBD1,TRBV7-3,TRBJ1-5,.,TGTGCCAGCAACCAGACAGGGGCGGCTCAGCCCCAGCATTTT,CASNQTGAAQPQHF
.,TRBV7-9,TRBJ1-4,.,TGTGCCAGCAGCGACCGGCTGAGAAAAAATGCAACTAATGAAAAACTGTTTTTT,CASSDRLRKNATNEKLFF
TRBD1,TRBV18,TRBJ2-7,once,TGTGCCAGCTCACCGCCGGGACAGAGCTCCTACGAGCAGTACTTC,CASSPPGQSSYEQYF
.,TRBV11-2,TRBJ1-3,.,TGTGCCAGCAGCTTTCCGGCCCCAAGCTCTGGAAACACCATATATTTT,CASSFPAPSSGNTIYF
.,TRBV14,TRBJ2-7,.,TGTGCCGGCAGCCAGGGGCAGTGGTCCTACGAGCAGTACTTC,CAGSQGQWSYEQYF
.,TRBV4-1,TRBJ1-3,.,TGCGCCAGCAGCCATATCAGGGATTCCGGAAACACCATATATTTT,CASSHIRDSGNTIYF
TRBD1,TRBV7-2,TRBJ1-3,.,TGTGCCAGCAGATCGGACAGGGCGGTTAGAACCCGGACTGGAAACACCATATATTTT,CASRSDRAVRTRTGNTIYF
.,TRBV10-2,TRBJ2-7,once,TGCGCCAGCAGTGTGGGACTGGCCCTCTACGAGCAGTACTTC,CASSVGLALYEQYF
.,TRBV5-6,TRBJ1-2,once,TGTGCCAGCAGAACTAGTCGAAAGACCTATGGCTACACCTTC,CASRTSRKTYGYTF
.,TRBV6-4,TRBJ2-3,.,TGTGCCAGCAGGGACCCACGGCCGCCTAGGGCAGATACGCAGTATTTT,CASRDPRPPRADTQYF
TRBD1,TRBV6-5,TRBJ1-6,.,TGTGCCAGCAGCCGTGGGACAGGGGGCGAGTCACCCCTCCACTTT,CASSRGTGGESPLHF
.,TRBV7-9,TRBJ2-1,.,TGTGCCAGCAGTTCACTCCTTACCGAGCAGTTCTTC,CASSSLLTEQFF
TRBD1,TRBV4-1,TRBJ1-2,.,TGCGCCAGCAGCCAATCGGGACAGGGGGCAGCTAACTATGGCTACACCTTC,CASSQSGQGAANYGYTF
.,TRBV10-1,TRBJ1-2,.,TGCGCCAGCAGTCCGAAACACCCGACAGGCTACACCTTC,CASSPKHPTGYTF
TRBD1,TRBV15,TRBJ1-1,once,TGCGCCCCCAGCCACGGGGACAGGGGTAACGAACAAGGGGGGGACGCTGAAGCTTTCTTT,CAPSHGDRGNEQGGDAEAFF
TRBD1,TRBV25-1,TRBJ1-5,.,TGTGCCAGCAGTGAGGGACAGGTTAGCAATCAGCCCCAGCATTTT,CASSEGQVSNQPQHF
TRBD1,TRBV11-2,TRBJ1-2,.,TGTGCCAGCAGCCGTTCCGGGACAGGGTTTTCGGACTATGGCTACACCTTC,CASSRSGTGFSDYGYTF
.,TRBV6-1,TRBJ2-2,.,TGTGCCAGCAGTGAAGCTGACAGACCCACCGGGGAGCTGTTTTTT,CASSEADRPTGELFF
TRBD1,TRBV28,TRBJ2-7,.,TGTGCCAGCAGTTCCATTATGGACAGGGACTACGAGCAGTACTTC,CASSSIMDRDYEQYF
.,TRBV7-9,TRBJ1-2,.,TGTGCCAGCAGCCCCCGAAGGATAAATGGCTACACCTTC,CASSPRRINGYTF
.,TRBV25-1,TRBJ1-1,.,TGTGCCAGCAGGAGGATGGGGGGCACTGAAGCTTTCTTT,CASRRMGGTEAFF
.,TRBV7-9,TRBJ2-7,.,TGTGCCAGCAGCTCCTTCGAGGGGGAATGGACTAGAGTGGTAGGGGAGCAGTACTTC,CASSSFEGEWTRVVGEQYF
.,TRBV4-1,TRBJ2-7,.,TGCGCCAGCAGCCAAGATGCGACGGGAGCGACATACTACGAGCAGTACTTC,CASSQDATGATYYEQYF
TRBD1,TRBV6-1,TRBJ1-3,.,TGTGCCAGCAGTGACTTACAGGGGAGCTCTGGAAACACCATATATTTT,CASSDLQGSSGNTIYF
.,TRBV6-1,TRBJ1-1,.,TGTGCCAGCAGTGAGGCGGGAACGGGCACTGAAGCTTTCTTT,CASSEAGTGTEAFF